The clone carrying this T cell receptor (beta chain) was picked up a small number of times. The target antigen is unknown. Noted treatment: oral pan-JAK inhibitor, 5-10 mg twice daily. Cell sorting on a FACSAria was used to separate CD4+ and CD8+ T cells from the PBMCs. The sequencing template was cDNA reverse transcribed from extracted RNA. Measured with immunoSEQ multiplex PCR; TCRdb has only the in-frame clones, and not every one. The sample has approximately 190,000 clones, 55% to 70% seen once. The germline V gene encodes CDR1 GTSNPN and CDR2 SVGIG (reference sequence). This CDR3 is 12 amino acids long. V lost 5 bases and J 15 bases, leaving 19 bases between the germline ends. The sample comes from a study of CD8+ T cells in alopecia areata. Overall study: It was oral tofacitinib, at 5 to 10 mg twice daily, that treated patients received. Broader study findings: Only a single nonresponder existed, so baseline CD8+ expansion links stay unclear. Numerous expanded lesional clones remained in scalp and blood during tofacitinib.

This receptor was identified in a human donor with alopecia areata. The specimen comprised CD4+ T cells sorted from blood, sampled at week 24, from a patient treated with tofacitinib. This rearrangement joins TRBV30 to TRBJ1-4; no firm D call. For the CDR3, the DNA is TGTGCCTGGTCTCCCGGTGTTGGAAACGTGTTTTTT. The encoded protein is CAWSPGVGNVFF.